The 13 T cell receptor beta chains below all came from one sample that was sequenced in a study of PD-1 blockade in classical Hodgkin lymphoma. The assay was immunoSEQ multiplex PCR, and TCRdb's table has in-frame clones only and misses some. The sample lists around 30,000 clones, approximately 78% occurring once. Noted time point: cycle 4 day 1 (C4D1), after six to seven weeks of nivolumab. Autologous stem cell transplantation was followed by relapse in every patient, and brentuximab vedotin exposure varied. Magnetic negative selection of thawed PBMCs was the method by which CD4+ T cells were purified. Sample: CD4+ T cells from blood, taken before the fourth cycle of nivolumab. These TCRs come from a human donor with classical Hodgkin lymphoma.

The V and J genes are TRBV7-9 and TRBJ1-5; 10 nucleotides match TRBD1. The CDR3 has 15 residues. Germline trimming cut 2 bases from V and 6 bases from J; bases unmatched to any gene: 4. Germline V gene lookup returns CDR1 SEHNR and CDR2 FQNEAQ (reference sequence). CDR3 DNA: TGTGCCAGCAGCTTACTTGGACAGGGGGGTCAGCCCCAGCATTTT. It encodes CASSLLGQGGQPQHF.

The CDR3 DNA follows: TGTGCCAGCAGCGCAACTCTTGGACAGGTGGGGTTCCAGCCCCAGCATTTT. It specifies CASSATLGQVGFQPQHF. The V and J genes are TRBV28 and TRBJ1-5; 7 nucleotides agree with TRBD1. The V gene end was trimmed by 6 bases and the J gene end by 7 bases; junction bases not matched to a gene: 18. Per the germline V gene, CDR1 is MDHEN and CDR2 is SYDVKM. This CDR3 contains 17 residues.

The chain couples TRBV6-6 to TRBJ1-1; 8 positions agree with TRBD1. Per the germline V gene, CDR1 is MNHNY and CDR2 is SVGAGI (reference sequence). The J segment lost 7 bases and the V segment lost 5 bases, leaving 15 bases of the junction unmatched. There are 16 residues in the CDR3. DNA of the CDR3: TGTGCCAGCAGTCCCTCAGGGGGCGCGGCGCCTTTTGAAGCTTTCTTT. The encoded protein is CASSPSGGAAPFEAFF.

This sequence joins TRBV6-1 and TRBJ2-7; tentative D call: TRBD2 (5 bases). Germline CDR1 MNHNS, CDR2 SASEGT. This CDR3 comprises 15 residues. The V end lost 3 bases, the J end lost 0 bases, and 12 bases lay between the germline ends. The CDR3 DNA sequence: TGTGCCAGCAGTGACGTTTGGGGAGACTCCTACGAGCAGTACTTC. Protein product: CASSDVWGDSYEQYF.

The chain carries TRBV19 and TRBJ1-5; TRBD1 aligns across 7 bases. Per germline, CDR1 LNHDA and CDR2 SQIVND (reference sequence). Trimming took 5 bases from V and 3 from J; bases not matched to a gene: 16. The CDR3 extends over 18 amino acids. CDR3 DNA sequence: TGTGCCAGTAGTTCGGGACAGCAGGGTCTCATGTTCAATCAGCCCCAGCATTTT. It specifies CASSSGQQGLMFNQPQHF.

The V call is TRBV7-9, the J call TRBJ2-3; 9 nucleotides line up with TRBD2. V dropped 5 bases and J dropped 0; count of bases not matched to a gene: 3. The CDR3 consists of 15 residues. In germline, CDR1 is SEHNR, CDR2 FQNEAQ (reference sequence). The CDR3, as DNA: TGTGCCAGCAGCGCCAGCGGGGGGAGCACAGATACGCAGTATTTT. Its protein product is CASSASGGSTDTQYF. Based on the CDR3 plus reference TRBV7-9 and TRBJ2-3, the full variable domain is DTGVSQNPRHKITKRGQNVTFRCDPISEHNRLYWYRQTLGQGPEFLTYFQNEAQLEKSRLLSDRFSAERPKGSFSTLEIQRTEQGDSAMYLCASSASGGSTDTQYFGPGTRLTVL.

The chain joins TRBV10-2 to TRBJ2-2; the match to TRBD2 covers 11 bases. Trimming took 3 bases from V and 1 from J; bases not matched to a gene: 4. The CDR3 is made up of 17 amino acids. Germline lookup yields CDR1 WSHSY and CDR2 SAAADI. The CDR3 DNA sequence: TGCGCCAGCAGTGAATTGACTAGCGGGGTGAACACCGGGGAGCTGTTTTTT. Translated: CASSELTSGVNTGELFF.

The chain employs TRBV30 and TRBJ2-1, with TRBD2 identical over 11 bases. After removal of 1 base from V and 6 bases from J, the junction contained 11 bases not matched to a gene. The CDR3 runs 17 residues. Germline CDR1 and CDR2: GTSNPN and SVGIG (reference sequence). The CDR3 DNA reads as TGTGCCTGGAGTGGCGGTAGCGGGGGGGCGGTTGTCAATGAGCAGTTCTTC. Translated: CAWSGGSGGAVVNEQFF.

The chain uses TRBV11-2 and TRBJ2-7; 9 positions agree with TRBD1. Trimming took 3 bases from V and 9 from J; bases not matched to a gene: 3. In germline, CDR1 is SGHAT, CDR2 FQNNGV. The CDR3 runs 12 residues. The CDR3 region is CASSLGQGGQYF. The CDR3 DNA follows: TGTGCCAGCAGCTTGGGACAGGGTGGGCAGTACTTC.

This chain's CDR3 is CASSERTVYGYTF. The CDR3 bases are TGTGCCAGCAGCGAGAGGACAGTTTATGGCTACACCTTC. The genes are TRBV7-2 and TRBJ1-2, with D tentatively TRBD1 (6 bases). The CDR3 has 13 residues. Trimming took 5 bases from V and 5 from J, leaving 12 bases between them. Germline V gene lookup returns CDR1 SGHTA and CDR2 FQGNSA.

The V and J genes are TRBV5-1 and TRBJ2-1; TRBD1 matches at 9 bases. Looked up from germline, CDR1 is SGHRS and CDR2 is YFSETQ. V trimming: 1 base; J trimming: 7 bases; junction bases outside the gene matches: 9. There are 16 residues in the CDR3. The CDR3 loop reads CASSLTGTGSSNEQFF. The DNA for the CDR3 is TGCGCCAGCAGCTTGACCGGGACAGGGAGTTCAAATGAGCAGTTCTTC.

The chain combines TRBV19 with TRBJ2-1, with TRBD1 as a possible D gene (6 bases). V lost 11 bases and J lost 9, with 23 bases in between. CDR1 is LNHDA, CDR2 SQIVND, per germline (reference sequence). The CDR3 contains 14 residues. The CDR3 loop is CAVDSGARGGEQFF. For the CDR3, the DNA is TGTGCCGTCGACTCCGGGGCCCGAGGGGGTGAGCAGTTCTTC.

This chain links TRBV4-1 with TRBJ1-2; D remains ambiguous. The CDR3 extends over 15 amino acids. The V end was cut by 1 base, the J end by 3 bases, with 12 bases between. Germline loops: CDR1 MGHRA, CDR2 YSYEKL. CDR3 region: CASSQGTPAYYGYTF. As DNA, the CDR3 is TGCGCCAGCAGCCAAGGTACCCCAGCCTACTATGGCTACACCTTC.